Shown below are 25 T cell receptor beta chains from a single sample sequenced in a study of blood T cell repertoires in COVID-19. The assay was immunoSEQ multiplex PCR, and TCRdb's table has in-frame clones only and misses some. This table has about 250,000 clones, approximately 86% appearing once. The sample consisted of peripheral blood. These receptors originate from a woman aged 55-69 years who had recovered from COVID-19.

This sequence joins TRBV2 and TRBJ2-6; no firm D call. The CDR3 loop spans 14 amino acids. The germline gives CDR1 SNHLY, CDR2 FYNNEI. V was clipped by 4 bases and J by 0 bases, with 4 bases between them. The CDR3 DNA follows: TGTGCCAGCAGTGCTAGCTCTGGGGCCAACGTCCTGACTTTC. Protein: CASSASSGANVLTF. Filled out from reference TRBV2 and TRBJ2-6, the complete variable domain reads EPEVTQTPSHQVTQMGQEVILRCVPISNHLYFYWYRQILGQKVEFLVSFYNNEISEKSEIFDDQFSVERPDGSNFTLKIRSTKLEDSAMYFCASSASSGANVLTFGAGSRLTVL.

V usage is TRBV7-2 and J usage is TRBJ2-5; 7 nucleotides line up with TRBD1. CDR1 is SGHTA and CDR2 is FQGNSA in the germline V gene. There are 17 residues in the CDR3. The junction had 14 bases not matched to a gene; V was cut back by 2 bases and J by 5 bases. The CDR3 DNA follows: TGTGCCAGCAGCTTATCCCGTGGCGGCAGGGGGTACGAGACCCAGTACTTC. This gives the protein CASSLSRGGRGYETQYF. Complete variable domain (other parts from reference TRBV7-2 and TRBJ2-5): GAGVSQSPSNKVTEKGKDVELRCDPISGHTALYWYRQSLGQGLEFLIYFQGNSAPDKSGLPSDRFSAERTGGSVSTLTIQRTQQEDSAVYLCASSLSRGGRGYETQYFGPGTRLLVL.

As concerns this clone: A junction end diverges from the germline sequence, so it may reflect a read error. The chain joins TRBV28 to TRBJ2-1; 9 bases line up with TRBD1. CDR1 and CDR2 from the germline V gene are MDHEN and SYDVKM. The CDR3 spans 13 residues. The CDR3 DNA is TGTGCCAGCAGTTTTTCGGACAGGGGTGAGGAGTTCTTC. It codes for CASSFSDRGEEFF.

This clone was observed a single time. The chain is built from TRBV11-2 and TRBJ2-1; TRBD2 agrees at 12 bases. This CDR3 contains 15 residues. The junction had 4 bases not matched to a gene; V was cut back by 3 bases and J by 7 bases. CDR1 and CDR2 (germline): SGHAT, FQNNGV. The CDR3 region has the DNA TGTGCCAGCAGCTTTCGACTAGCGGGGGCGAATGAGCAGTTCTTC. Amino acid sequence: CASSFRLAGANEQFF.

This sequence joins TRBV7-8 and TRBJ1-2, with D perhaps matching TRBD1 (6 bases). The V gene's germline CDR1 is SGHVS and CDR2 FQNEAQ. This CDR3 contains 12 residues. Trimming removed 5 bases at V and 8 bases at J, with 12 bases between. Here the CDR3 reads CASSLTGHGYTF. CDR3 DNA sequence: TGTGCCAGCAGCCTTACAGGGCACGGCTACACCTTC.

The sample holds one count of this clone. This chain connects TRBV7-3 to TRBJ2-1; tentatively, D is TRBD1 (8 bases). Germline V CDR1 and CDR2: SGHTA, FQGTGA. Trimming removed 3 bases from V and 9 bases from J, with 24 bases in between. This CDR3 region has 17 residues. DNA for the CDR3: TGTGCCAGCAGCTTCAGCCACAGGGGGGGGAACCACAGTGAGCAGTTCTTC. Protein sequence: CASSFSHRGGNHSEQFF.

The rearrangement joins TRBV2 to TRBJ1-2; D uncertain. V lost 0 bases, J lost 7 bases, and 18 bases lay in between. This CDR3 is built from 16 residues. Germline-derived CDR1 and CDR2 are SNHLY and FYNNEI. The CDR3 DNA reads as TGTGCCAGCAGTGAAGCCGGACGAATCGGGGTGAGTGGCTACACCTTC. It specifies CASSEAGRIGVSGYTF.

The gene calls are TRBV28 and TRBJ1-2; D ambiguous. CDR1 and CDR2 from the germline V gene are MDHEN and SYDVKM. This CDR3 is 12 amino acids long. Trimming removed 4 bases from V and 6 bases from J, with 9 bases in between. For the CDR3, the DNA is TGTGCCAGCAGTTACACAGTCCATGGCTACACCTTC. Its protein is CASSYTVHGYTF.

The V and J genes are TRBV27 and TRBJ2-7, with 9 nucleotides matching TRBD2. The ends lost 8 bases at V and 0 bases at J; junction bases unmatched: 5. CDR3 size: 14 residues. Germline V gene lookup returns CDR1 MNHEY and CDR2 SMNVEV (reference sequence). The CDR3 reads CASGAGGASYEQYF. Written as DNA, the CDR3 is TGTGCCAGCGGAGCGGGGGGCGCCTCCTACGAGCAGTACTTC.

The V gene is TRBV7-3, the J gene TRBJ2-3; 8 bases align to TRBD2. J lost 1 base, V lost 3 bases, and 3 bases had no gene match. The CDR3 runs to 15 residues. Germline-derived CDR1 and CDR2 are SGHTA and FQGTGA. The CDR3 nucleotides read TGTGCCAGCAGCTTTAGCGGGGCCGGCACAGATACGCAGTATTTT. It specifies CASSFSGAGTDTQYF.

This rearrangement joins TRBV5-6 to TRBJ1-6; D is perhaps TRBD1 (5 bases). The length of the CDR3 is 14 residues. Germline V lookup: CDR1 SGHDT, CDR2 YYEEEE. Trimming pared 0 bases from V and 7 bases from J, leaving 8 bases between. CDR3 sequence: CASSLGRGNSPLHF. DNA for the CDR3: TGTGCCAGCAGCTTGGGACGGGGGAATTCACCCCTCCACTTT.

V gene TRBV11-2 combines with J gene TRBJ2-7, with a weak D call TRBD1 (5 bases). The CDR3 totals 17 residues. V was cut by 0 bases and J by 3 bases, with 18 bases left in between. Germline-derived CDR1 and CDR2 are SGHAT and FQNNGV. This CDR3 reads CASSLDRGQGSLYEQYF. For the CDR3, the DNA is TGTGCCAGCAGCTTAGATCGAGGCCAGGGTAGTCTCTACGAGCAGTACTTC.

V is TRBV27 and J is TRBJ2-7, with 9 bases fitting TRBD1. Per germline, CDR1 MNHEY and CDR2 SMNVEV (reference sequence). The CDR3 extends over 14 amino acids. V lost 5 bases, J lost 7 bases, and 9 bases stayed unmatched. CDR3: CASSPWDRVREQYF. CDR3 in DNA: TGTGCCAGCAGTCCCTGGGACAGGGTGCGAGAGCAGTACTTC.

The V gene is TRBV19, the J gene TRBJ2-3, with D perhaps TRBD2 (5 bases). This CDR3 has 13 amino acids. The germline V and J ends were trimmed by 7 bases and 2 bases, with 10 bases remaining between them. Germline CDR1 is LNHDA and CDR2 is SQIVND (reference sequence). The CDR3 DNA is TGTGCCAGTAAAGAGGGTCCCACAGATACGCAGTATTTT. It is translated as CASKEGPTDTQYF. Filled out from reference TRBV19 and TRBJ2-3, the complete variable domain reads DGGITQSPKYLFRKEGQNVTLSCEQNLNHDAMYWYRQDPGQGLRLIYYSQIVNDFQKGDIAEGYSVSREKKESFPLTVTSAQKNPTAFYLCASKEGPTDTQYFGPGTRLTVL.

The chain links TRBV3-1 (or the pseudogene TRBV3-2) to TRBJ1-4, with a tentative D call TRBD1 (5 bases). The CDR3 is made up of 19 amino acids. Trimming shortened V by 11 bases and J by 0 bases, and 28 bases separated the two germline ends. From germline, CDR1 is LGHDT and CDR2 YNNKEL (reference sequence). Written as DNA, the CDR3 is TGTGCCGCAGGAGAGACAGACCCACCCCTTAGGGCAACTAATGAAAAACTGTTTTTT. Translated, it gives CAAGETDPPLRATNEKLFF.

CDR3 loop: CASSLERTDTQYF. DNA of the CDR3: TGTGCCAGCAGCTTAGAGAGGACAGATACGCAGTATTTT. V gene TRBV11-3 combines with J gene TRBJ2-3; the D is unclear. The germline V gene has CDR1 SGHNT and CDR2 YENEEA. Deletions cut 0 bases from V and 3 bases from J, with 4 bases between. This CDR3 spans 13 amino acids.

The rearrangement joins TRBV15 to TRBJ2-3; 7 bases are shared with TRBD2. CDR1 and CDR2 from the germline V gene are LNHNV and YYDKDF (reference sequence). This CDR3 contains 14 residues. The V gene end was trimmed by 5 bases and the J gene end by 5 bases; junction bases not matched to a gene: 7. CDR3 residues: CATSSGLGGDTQYF. The CDR3 bases are TGTGCCACCAGCTCTGGACTAGGCGGAGATACGCAGTATTTT.

To note about this clone: In the same sample, other DNA sequences code for this CDR3. The chain employs TRBV5-1 and TRBJ2-1; 10 nucleotides agree with TRBD2. Germline CDR1 and CDR2: SGHRS and YFSETQ. J was trimmed by 6 bases and V by 5 bases; bases with no gene match: 5. This CDR3 region has 14 residues. DNA of the CDR3: TGCGCCAGCAGTTGGGCTAGCGGGGGCAATGAGCAGTTCTTC. Protein sequence: CASSWASGGNEQFF.

The chain recombines TRBV19 with TRBJ2-1; 10 bases are a match to TRBD2. Germline CDR1 is LNHDA and CDR2 is SQIVND (reference sequence). CDR3 length: 16 amino acids. Trimming cost V 2 bases and J 7 bases; bases outside gene matches: 8. The CDR3 DNA sequence: TGTGCCAGTAGTATAAATAGGGGAGCGGGGGGGAATGAGCAGTTCTTC. Amino acid sequence: CASSINRGAGGNEQFF.

The genes are TRBV4-1 and TRBJ2-5; TRBD2 agrees at 11 bases. The CDR3 consists of 16 residues. The germline gives CDR1 MGHRA, CDR2 YSYEKL. Unmatched junction bases numbered 7, after V lost 4 bases and J lost 3 bases. CDR3 sequence reads: CASSRKIAGGEETQYF. The CDR3 DNA reads as TGCGCCAGCAGCCGTAAGATAGCGGGGGGGGAAGAGACCCAGTACTTC.

The DNA of the CDR3 is TGCGCCAGCAGCTTGAGGGGTACGACTAGCGGGGGCAGCACAGATACGCAGTATTTT. This encodes CASSLRGTTSGGSTDTQYF. V is TRBV5-1 and J is TRBJ2-3; 12 nucleotides line up with TRBD2. The CDR3 has 19 amino acids. Germline assignment: CDR1 SGHRS and CDR2 YFSETQ. J gave up 0 bases and V 1 base, and 9 bases lay outside the gene matches.

V and J are TRBV28 and TRBJ2-7, with a weak D call TRBD1 (6 bases). CDR3 length equals 14 residues. Germline V lookup: CDR1 MDHEN, CDR2 SYDVKM. Deletions cut 2 bases from V and 3 bases from J, with 11 bases between. The CDR3 spells CASSLEAGVYEQYF. In DNA, the CDR3 is TGTGCCAGCAGTTTAGAAGCAGGGGTCTACGAGCAGTACTTC.

The CDR3 loop is CAITRTGEDTGELFF. CDR3 coding DNA: TGTGCCATCACCCGGACAGGGGAGGACACCGGGGAGCTGTTTTTT. The chain joins TRBV10-3 to TRBJ2-2; 9 bases fit TRBD1. V shed 7 bases, J shed 3 bases, and the junction held 6 bases outside the gene matches. The CDR3 spans 15 residues. Germline V gene data show CDR1 as ENHRY and CDR2 as SYGVKD.

This sequence joins TRBV7-9 and TRBJ1-1; D gene unclear. Per germline, CDR1 SEHNR and CDR2 FQNEAQ (reference sequence). Trimming pared 4 bases from V and 12 bases from J, leaving 9 bases between. The CDR3 is 10 residues long. CDR3 coding DNA: TGTGCCAGCAGCTCGACACAGACTTTCTTT. It translates to CASSSTQTFF.

This clone occurred a few times. The chain is built from TRBV9 and TRBJ2-5; 9 nucleotides match TRBD1. Germline CDR1 SGDLS, CDR2 YYNGEE. Trimming took 4 bases from V and 5 from J; bases not matched to a gene: 12. CDR3 length equals 16 residues. The CDR3 DNA follows: TGTGCCAGCAGCCCACGTCCCGGGACAGGGTGGGAGACCCAGTACTTC. It codes for CASSPRPGTGWETQYF.